This T cell receptor (beta chain) was retrieved from a study of cytomegalovirus exposure and HLA in healthy donors. Regarding the study as a whole: Overall, roughly 150 TCR beta chains were annotated as cytomegalovirus-associated.

Concerning this clone itself: The antigen remains unidentified. Other DNA sequences within the sample encode an identical CDR3.

The V end lost 0 bases, the J end lost 2 bases, and 12 bases lay between the germline ends. The CDR3 runs 15 residues. CDR1 is SGHKS and CDR2 is YYEKEE in the germline V gene (reference sequence). PCR amplification relied on 60 Vbeta primers (plus 13 Jbeta primers). Repertoires were generated with immunoSEQ multiplex PCR, while TCRdb's copy carries only in-frame clones and drops some. Seen here are about 210,000 clones, around four fifths observed once, and the top ten hold 10%. The sample taken for sequencing was PBMCs. The source of this sequence is a woman aged 45 to 65 in good health and CMV-seropositive. This chain connects TRBV5-5 to TRBJ2-7; TRBD1 is a possible D gene (6 bases). This chain's CDR3 is CASSLAPQGTYEQYF. The DNA for the CDR3 is TGTGCCAGCAGCTTGGCCCCTCAGGGGACCTACGAGCAGTACTTC.